The clone carrying this T cell receptor (beta chain) was seen a few times. Its target is not known. The sample originates from a study of T-cell memory formation after mild COVID-19. Germline V gene sequence: CDR1 LGHDT, CDR2 YNNKEL (reference sequence). Trimming shortened V by 3 bases and J by 5 bases, and 11 bases separated the two germline ends. The CDR3 spans 14 residues. Study-wide results and caveats: The appearance of some responding clones in pre-infection memory suggested that cross-reactive memory joined. Of the contracting clones, CD4+ ones lay mainly in CM and EM, and CD8+ ones in EMRA.

Researchers used 5'RACE with constant-segment primers to make TCR alpha and TCR beta cDNA libraries that carry sample barcodes and UMIs. TCRdb redid the calling of the 5' RACE reads with MiXCR, one entry per CDR3 protein. The sample has some 270,000 distinct CDR3 sequences, 15% seen once. V is TRBV3-1 and J is TRBJ2-1; D unclear. Sequences were obtained from PBMCs or a T cell subset sorted from them (not recorded which). The source is an adult woman who had mild COVID-19 (a few samples of this study predate the infection). Cell type and time point are not known. CDR3 sequence: CASSQEWWDNEQFF. The DNA of the CDR3 is TGTGCCAGCAGCCAGGAGTGGTGGGACAATGAGCAGTTCTTC.